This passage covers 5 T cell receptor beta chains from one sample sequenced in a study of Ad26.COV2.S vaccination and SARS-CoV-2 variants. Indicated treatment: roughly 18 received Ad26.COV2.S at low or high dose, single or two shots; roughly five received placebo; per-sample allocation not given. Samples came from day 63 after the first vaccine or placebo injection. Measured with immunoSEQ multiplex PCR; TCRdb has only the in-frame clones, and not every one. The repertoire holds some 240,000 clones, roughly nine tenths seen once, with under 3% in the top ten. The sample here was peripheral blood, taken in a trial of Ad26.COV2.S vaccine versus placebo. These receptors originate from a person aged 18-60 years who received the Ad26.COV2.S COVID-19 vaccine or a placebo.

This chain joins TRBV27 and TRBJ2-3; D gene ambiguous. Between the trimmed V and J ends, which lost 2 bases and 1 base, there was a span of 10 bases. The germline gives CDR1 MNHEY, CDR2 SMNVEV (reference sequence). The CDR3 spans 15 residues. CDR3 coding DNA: TGTGCCAGCAGTTTACTTGATGCCGGCACAGATACGCAGTATTTT. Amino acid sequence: CASSLLDAGTDTQYF.

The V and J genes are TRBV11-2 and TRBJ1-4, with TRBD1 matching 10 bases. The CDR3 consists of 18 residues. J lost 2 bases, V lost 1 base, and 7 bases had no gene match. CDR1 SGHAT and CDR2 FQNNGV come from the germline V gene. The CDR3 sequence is CASSLGQGAVRTNEKLFF. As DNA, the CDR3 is TGTGCCAGCAGCTTAGGACAGGGGGCAGTGAGGACTAATGAAAAACTGTTTTTT. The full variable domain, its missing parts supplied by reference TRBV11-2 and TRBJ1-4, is EAGVAQSPRYKIIEKRQSVAFWCNPISGHATLYWYQQILGQGPKLLIQFQNNGVVDDSQLPKDRFSAERLKGVDSTLKIQPAKLEDSAVYLCASSLGQGAVRTNEKLFFGSGTQLSVL.

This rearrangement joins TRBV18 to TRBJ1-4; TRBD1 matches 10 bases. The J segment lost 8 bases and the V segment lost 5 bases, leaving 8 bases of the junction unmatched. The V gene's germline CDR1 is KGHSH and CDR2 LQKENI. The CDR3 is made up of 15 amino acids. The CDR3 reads CASSTRQGAEEKLFF. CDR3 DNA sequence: TGTGCCAGCTCAACGAGACAGGGGGCGGAGGAAAAACTGTTTTTT.

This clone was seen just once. Here the CDR3 reads CASSFPGDTEAFF. The CDR3 DNA follows: TGTGCCAGCAGCTTTCCAGGGGACACTGAAGCTTTCTTT. This chain connects TRBV5-4 to TRBJ1-1; maybe TRBD1 (6 bases). Trimming removed 2 bases at V and 3 bases at J, with 8 bases between. Germline V lookup: CDR1 SGHNT, CDR2 YYREEE (reference sequence). This CDR3 contains 13 residues.

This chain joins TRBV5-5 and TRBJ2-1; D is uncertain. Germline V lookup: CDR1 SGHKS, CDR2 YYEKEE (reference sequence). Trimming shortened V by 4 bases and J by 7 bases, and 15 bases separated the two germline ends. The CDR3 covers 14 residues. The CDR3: CASSPRHPGNEQFF. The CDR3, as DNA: TGTGCCAGCAGCCCCCGCCATCCCGGGAATGAGCAGTTCTTC.